The 7 T cell receptor beta chains presented below share a single source sample, sequenced in a study of T-cell memory formation after mild COVID-19. TCRdb reprocessed the 5' RACE reads with MiXCR, giving one entry per CDR3 protein. The table shows some 40,000 distinct CDR3 sequences, with under 7.5% occurring only once. The sample consisted of PBMCs or a T cell subset sorted from them (not recorded which). The receptor source for this set is a young man who had mild COVID-19 (a few samples of this study predate the infection). Cell type and time point are not known.

This clonotype was counted a few times. This rearrangement joins TRBV7-2 to TRBJ2-2; D is perhaps TRBD1 or TRBD2 (6 bases each). Germline CDR1 and CDR2: SGHTA and FQGNSA. This CDR3 has 17 residues. V was cut by 5 bases and J by 1 base, with 17 bases left in between. The CDR3 reads CASSPRSGARNTGELFF. In DNA form, the CDR3 reads TGTGCCAGCAGCCCAAGGTCGGGGGCCCGGAACACCGGGGAGCTGTTTTTT.

The chain joins TRBV30 to TRBJ1-1; TRBD1 matches at 9 bases. V shed 3 bases and J 1 base; nucleotides not matched to a gene: 3. This CDR3 region has 14 residues. Germline CDR1 is GTSNPN and CDR2 is SVGIG (reference sequence). The CDR3 DNA reads as TGTGCCTGGAGCCCGGGACAGGGGAACACTGAAGCTTTCTTT. Residues: CAWSPGQGNTEAFF.

Comment on this clonotype: The junction and the germline gene differ at one end; a read error may be behind it. The chain joins TRBV12-3 or TRBV12-4 to TRBJ1-2; no definite D call. The CDR3 has 13 amino acids. The CDR3 loop is CASSLSANYGYTF. In nucleotides, the CDR3 is TGTGCCAGCAGTCTTTCAGCTAACTATGGCTACACATTC.

There are a few counts of this clonotype. This chain joins TRBV7-8 and TRBJ1-4; D call uncertain. V lost 3 bases and J lost 7, with 12 bases in between. Germline CDR1 is SGHVS and CDR2 is FQNEAQ. There are 14 residues in the CDR3. The CDR3, as DNA: TGTGCCAGCAGCTTGGCATTCGGGGTTGAAAAACTGTTTTTT. It specifies CASSLAFGVEKLFF.

Many counts were recorded for this clonotype. The chain couples TRBV7-2 to TRBJ2-3; D is ambiguous. The V and J ends lost 5 bases and 6 bases respectively, with 12 bases between them. Looked up from germline, CDR1 is SGHTA and CDR2 is FQGNSA. The CDR3 runs 13 residues. The CDR3 coding sequence is TGTGCCAGCAGCCCACGACTCGCGGATACGCAGTATTTT. Its protein product is CASSPRLADTQYF.

This clonotype was counted a few times. The J gene is TRBJ2-3, the V gene TRBV7-2, with D tentatively TRBD1 or TRBD2 (7 bases each). Germline CDR1 and CDR2: SGHTA and FQGNSA. Between the trimmed V and J ends, which lost 1 base and 1 base, there was a span of 12 bases. This CDR3 comprises 16 residues. The CDR3: CASSLVRGGGTDTQYF. In DNA form, the CDR3 reads TGTGCCAGCAGCTTAGTCAGGGGGGGAGGCACAGATACGCAGTATTTT.

The V and J genes are TRBV5-1 and TRBJ2-3; TRBD1 or TRBD2 may be the D gene (5 bases each). The CDR3 loop spans 15 amino acids. V was trimmed by 4 bases and J by 1 base, leaving 13 bases between them. Germline V gene lookup returns CDR1 SGHRS and CDR2 YFSETQ. The CDR3 DNA reads as TGCGCCAGCAGCCAGGGACGATCAGGCACAGATACGCAGTATTTT. Protein: CASSQGRSGTDTQYF.